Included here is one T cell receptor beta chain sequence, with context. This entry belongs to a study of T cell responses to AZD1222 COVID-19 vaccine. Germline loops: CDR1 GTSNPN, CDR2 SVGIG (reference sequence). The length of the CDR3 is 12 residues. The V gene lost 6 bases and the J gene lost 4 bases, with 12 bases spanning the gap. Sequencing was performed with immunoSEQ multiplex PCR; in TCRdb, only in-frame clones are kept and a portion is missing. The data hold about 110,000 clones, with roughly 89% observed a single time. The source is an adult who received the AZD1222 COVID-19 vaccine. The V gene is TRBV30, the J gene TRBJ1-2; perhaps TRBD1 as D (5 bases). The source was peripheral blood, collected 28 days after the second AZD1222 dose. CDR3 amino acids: CACTPGGYGYTF. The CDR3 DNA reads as TGTGCCTGCACCCCCGGGGGCTATGGCTACACCTTC.